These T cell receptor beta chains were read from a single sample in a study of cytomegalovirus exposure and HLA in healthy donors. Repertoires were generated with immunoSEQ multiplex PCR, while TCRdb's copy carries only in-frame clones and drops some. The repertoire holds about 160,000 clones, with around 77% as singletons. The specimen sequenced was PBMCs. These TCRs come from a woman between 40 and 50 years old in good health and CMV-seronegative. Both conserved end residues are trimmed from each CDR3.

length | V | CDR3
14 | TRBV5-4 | ASSLATSGPQETQY
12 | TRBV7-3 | ASRGGKTGNTIY
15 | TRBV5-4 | ASSPHTRTGERETQY
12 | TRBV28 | ASSEGGQVTEAF
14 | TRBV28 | ASSLSGGATNEKLF
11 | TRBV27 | ASSSGQGREQY
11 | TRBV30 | AWSVSGTDTQY
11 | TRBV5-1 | ASSLTSVNEQF
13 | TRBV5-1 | ASSLLGENTGELF
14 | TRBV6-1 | ASSEYGGASPETQY
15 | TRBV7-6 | ASSLERREIPQNEQF
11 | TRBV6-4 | ASSVWAHNEQF
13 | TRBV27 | ASRSIGEGYEKLF
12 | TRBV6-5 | ASSYSRSNQPQH
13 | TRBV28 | ASSTNSGGNSPLH
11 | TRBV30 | AWSDGPFGIQY
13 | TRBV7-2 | ASSFSVGLANEQY
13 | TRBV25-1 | ASEVPQAGNNEQF
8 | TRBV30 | ASEFHEQF
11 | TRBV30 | AWTPGQTYEQY
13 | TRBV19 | ATAWRDSSTDTQY
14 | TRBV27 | ASARGTSGRVSEQF
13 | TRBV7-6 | ASSPNYVVNEKLF
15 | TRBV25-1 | ASSETKAGVGNQPQH
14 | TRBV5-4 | ASSPGQRESTGELF
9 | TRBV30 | AWSIQGGGF
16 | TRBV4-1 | ASSQEGGAPFMNTEAF
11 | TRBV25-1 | ATNGQGGNEQF
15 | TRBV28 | ASSRRMGGRVNEKLF
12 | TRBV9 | ASSALAGAREQY
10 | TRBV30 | AWGRGRETQY